The 14 T cell receptor beta chains below come from one sample, sequenced in a study of CD8 T cells in ankylosing spondylitis. TCRdb reprocessed the 5' RACE reads with MiXCR, giving one entry per CDR3 protein. The table records 150,000 to 200,000 distinct CDR3 sequences, roughly 13% of them present only once. Sequenced sample: blood, either unsorted or a sorted T cell fraction (not recorded which). These receptors all stem from a female donor with ankylosing spondylitis or in good health (not recorded which).

This clonotype was recorded many times. V gene TRBV9 combines with J gene TRBJ1-4, with no clear D. CDR3 length: 16 amino acids. V lost 1 base to trimming and J lost 0 bases, with 10 bases between them. Germline lookup yields CDR1 SGDLS and CDR2 YYNGEE. The CDR3 sequence is CASSVTPAPTNEKLFF. CDR3 sequence (DNA): TGTGCCAGCAGCGTAACCCCGGCTCCAACTAATGAAAAACTGTTTTTT.

This clonotype was seen at least ten times. This chain joins TRBV4-3 and TRBJ2-1; 8 bases are a match to TRBD2. V lost 4 bases and J lost 5; bases outside the gene matches: 7. This CDR3 contains 15 residues. Germline V gene data show CDR1 as LGHNA and CDR2 as YSLEER. The CDR3 coding sequence is TGCGCCAGCAGCCCCATGAGCGGGGGAAACAATGAGCAGTTCTTC. Translation gives CASSPMSGGNNEQFF.

The J gene is TRBJ2-7, the V gene TRBV27, with D unresolved. Between the trimmed V and J ends, which lost 8 bases and 1 base, there was a span of 12 bases. CDR1 and CDR2 (germline): MNHEY, SMNVEV (reference sequence). CDR3 length: 13 residues. The CDR3 sequence: CASGSSVSYEQYF. The CDR3 bases are TGTGCCAGCGGTTCCAGCGTATCCTACGAGCAGTACTTC.

The genes are TRBV5-1 and TRBJ2-1; D uncertain. There are 15 residues in the CDR3. V gave up 2 bases and J gave up 8 bases, with 17 bases separating them. Germline assignment: CDR1 SGHRS and CDR2 YFSETQ. In DNA, the CDR3 is TGCGCCAGCAGCTTAGGTGGTAAGATCGGAGATGAGCAGTTCTTC. This translates into CASSLGGKIGDEQFF.

This clonotype was counted a few times. The chain couples TRBV19 to TRBJ1-2; 7 nucleotides agree with TRBD1. The V gene's germline CDR1 is LNHDA and CDR2 SQIVND (reference sequence). Unmatched junction bases numbered 14, after V lost 8 bases and J lost 2 bases. CDR3 size: 16 residues. CDR3 amino acids: CASARSPGQRNYGYTF. The CDR3 nucleotides are TGTGCCAGTGCAAGATCTCCGGGACAGCGAAACTATGGCTACACCTTC. Drawing the rest from reference TRBV19 and TRBJ1-2, the complete variable domain is DGGITQSPKYLFRKEGQNVTLSCEQNLNHDAMYWYRQDPGQGLRLIYYSQIVNDFQKGDIAEGYSVSREKKESFPLTVTSAQKNPTAFYLCASARSPGQRNYGYTFGSGTRLTVV.

This clonotype came up a few times. The chain joins TRBV9 to TRBJ2-1; TRBD2 matches 9 bases. CDR1 is SGDLS, CDR2 YYNGEE, per germline. The trim removed 0 bases at V and 6 bases at J, leaving 4 bases unmatched. The CDR3 is 15 amino acids. The CDR3 DNA is TGTGCCAGCAGCGTAGACGGGACTAGCAGCAATGAGCAGTTCTTC. This gives the protein CASSVDGTSSNEQFF.

This clonotype was detected a few times. The chain carries TRBV6-2 or TRBV6-3 and TRBJ2-2; D call uncertain. The length of the CDR3 is 15 residues. Per the germline V gene, CDR1 is MNHEY and CDR2 is SVGEGT. The V end lost 0 bases, the J end lost 9 bases, and 14 bases lay between the germline ends. DNA of the CDR3: TGTGCCAGCAGTTACTCGGATCTACCCCCCCGGGAGCTGTTTTTT. This translates into CASSYSDLPPRELFF.

This clonotype was detected ten times or more. V is TRBV3-1 and J is TRBJ1-2; D possibly corresponds to TRBD1 (5 bases). V shed 0 bases and J shed 7 bases, with 18 bases lying between them. Germline V gene lookup returns CDR1 LGHDT and CDR2 YNNKEL (reference sequence). The CDR3 sequence is 16 residues long. CDR3 sequence: CASSQDGHLRDGGYTF. The CDR3 DNA follows: TGTGCCAGCAGCCAAGACGGGCATCTAAGGGACGGTGGCTACACCTTC.

This clonotype was recorded at least ten times. The rearrangement links TRBV5-1 to TRBJ2-1; no definite D call. Germline V CDR1 and CDR2: SGHRS, YFSETQ. Trimming pared 0 bases from V and 5 bases from J, leaving 6 bases between. The CDR3 covers 13 residues. CDR3 loop: CASSLDHDNEQFF. The CDR3, as DNA: TGCGCCAGCAGCTTGGACCACGACAATGAGCAGTTCTTC.

This clonotype occurred many times. The chain uses TRBV10-3 and TRBJ1-1; D unresolved. The CDR3 extends over 13 amino acids. V was pared by 4 bases and J by 1 base, with 7 bases between. Germline V gene data show CDR1 as ENHRY and CDR2 as SYGVKD. The CDR3 reads CAISGTRNTEAFF. CDR3 DNA: TGTGCCATCAGTGGGACGAGGAACACTGAAGCTTTCTTT.

A word on this clonotype: A read error is possible here, since a much larger clone lies one base away. The chain uses TRBV20-1 and TRBJ2-7, with D maybe TRBD1 (5 bases). Germline V gene data show CDR1 as DFQATT and CDR2 as SNEGSKA (reference sequence). With 5 bases removed from V and 0 bases from J, the gap between germline ends came to 11 bases. The CDR3 runs to 13 residues. The DNA for the CDR3 is TGCAGTGCTCAAAGACAGAACTCCTACGAGCAGTACTTC. It is translated as CSAQRQNSYEQYF.

This clonotype has a handful of counts. For the CDR3, the DNA is TGTGCCAGCAGCCAAGATCGGGGCAGACCTTCTGGAAACACCATATATTTT. It specifies CASSQDRGRPSGNTIYF. The V call is TRBV4-2, the J call TRBJ1-3; D might be TRBD1 (5 bases). Germline loops: CDR1 LGHNA, CDR2 YNFKEQ. The CDR3 runs to 17 residues. The V and J ends lost 0 bases and 1 base respectively, with 13 bases between them.

The sample holds many counts of this clonotype. The chain links TRBV12-3 or TRBV12-4 to TRBJ1-5; 7 bases are a match to TRBD1. This CDR3 region has 14 residues. The V segment lost 5 bases and the J segment 5 bases; nucleotides outside the gene matches: 6. The DNA of the CDR3 is TGTGCCAGCAGTCAAGGACAGGACTATCAGCCCCAGCATTTT. Its translation: CASSQGQDYQPQHF.

This clonotype was counted at least ten times. The chain joins TRBV10-3 to TRBJ1-5; D is ambiguous. Trimming cost V 2 bases and J 2 bases, with 4 bases left between them. The length of the CDR3 is 13 residues. Germline values: CDR1 ENHRY, CDR2 SYGVKD. This chain's CDR3 is CAISEPGNQPQHF. For the CDR3, the DNA is TGTGCCATCAGTGAGCCGGGCAATCAGCCCCAGCATTTT.